This is a list of T cell receptor beta chains from one sample in a study of blood T cell repertoires in COVID-19. The data were produced by immunoSEQ multiplex PCR, yet TCRdb's version contains in-frame clones alone and is incomplete. Among roughly 80,000 clones listed, 84% were seen once. The sequencing sample was made of peripheral blood. Source of these receptors: a man between 45 and 60 years old with acute or convalescent COVID-19. Each CDR3 is given with its conserved first and last residue. Size values are once, few and many counts, or a class for expanded clones, and some rows have none.

13	.	TRBV6-6	TRBJ1-6	CACGQTGDTALHF
16	.	TRBV9	TRBJ2-7	CASSRGLAGGTYEQYF
16	.	TRBV24-1	TRBJ1-5	CATSDSPGGGDQPQHF
15	.	TRBV7-7	TRBJ2-1	CASSLDYQRQHEQFF
14	.	TRBV6-5	TRBJ2-2	CASSLRGNTGELFF
12	.	TRBV12-3/TRBV12-4	TRBJ1-3	CASSLTGNTIYF
11	.	TRBV6-2/TRBV6-3	TRBJ1-2	CASSSLYGYTF
15	.	TRBV4-1	TRBJ1-1	CASSSPTGRRTEAFF
13	.	TRBV30	TRBJ1-5	CAWSIQGVDTQHF
13	.	TRBV19	TRBJ1-2	CASSTGDRTGYTF
15	.	TRBV18	TRBJ2-4	CASSFRDGAKNIQYF
13	.	TRBV9	TRBJ1-1	CASSVDFRTEAFF
19	.	TRBV7-8	TRBJ2-3	CASSQLPTRGTGSLGTQYF
16	.	TRBV6-5	TRBJ2-3	CASSYRQGGSTDTQYF
18	once	TRBV6-4	TRBJ1-1	CASSPTGTGSYMNTEAFF
15	.	TRBV6-5	TRBJ2-1	CASSRYLAGGYEQFF
15	.	TRBV4-1	TRBJ2-5	CASSQDSVRQETQYF
15	.	TRBV13	TRBJ2-1	CASSLGQTGFNEQFF
20	.	TRBV7-8	TRBJ2-1	CASSLVAGQPTSGRAGEQFF
17	.	TRBV11-2	TRBJ2-7	CASSRSLTGGTSYEQYF
14	.	TRBV7-9	TRBJ1-5	CASSDGQGYQPQHF
15	.	TRBV7-3	TRBJ2-5	CASSTTGTGLGTQYF
14	few	TRBV4-1	TRBJ1-2	CASSPEGGLYGYTF
16	few	TRBV5-6	TRBJ2-5	CASSARQGGSQETQYF
15	.	TRBV7-9	TRBJ2-2	CASSLSPGATGELFF
10	.	TRBV29-1	TRBJ1-1	CSVGSQVAFF
14	.	TRBV7-9	TRBJ1-3	CASSFSTDGNTIYF
13	few	TRBV5-1	TRBJ1-2	CASATGTVYGYTF
13	.	TRBV2	TRBJ1-6	CASSDQEDSPLHF
14	.	TRBV7-2	TRBJ1-5	CASSLTGNNQPQHF
16	.	TRBV7-2	TRBJ2-7	CASSLDPGTGSYEQYF
16	.	TRBV5-8	TRBJ2-7	CASSLKYGQGSYEQYF
13	.	TRBV29-1	TRBJ1-2	CSVGTGMHNGYTF
13	.	TRBV6-5	TRBJ2-5	CASSYGQGETQYF
16	.	TRBV11-2	TRBJ1-6	CASSLTRTGYNSPLHF
15	.	TRBV9	TRBJ1-5	CASSYRGDSNQPQHF
13	.	TRBV6-2/TRBV6-3	TRBJ1-2	CASSYSEIYGYTF
15	.	TRBV7-3	TRBJ1-1	CASSPYKGVNTEAFF
13	few	TRBV24-1	TRBJ2-2	CATRRAATGELFF
15	.	TRBV10-2	TRBJ2-1	CASSEPSLGTDEQFF
18	.	TRBV2	TRBJ2-2	CASRGMGQALPNTGELFF
16	.	TRBV7-7	TRBJ2-5	CASSLVSSGGYETQYF
16	.	TRBV7-5	TRBJ1-3	CARSPTPKSSGNTIYF
15	.	TRBV4-1	TRBJ2-7	CASSQRTGDSYEQYF
15	.	TRBV5-1	TRBJ1-2	CASSLTGQGGYGYTF
14	.	TRBV11-2	TRBJ1-2	CASSFRAQGYGYTF
16	.	TRBV28	TRBJ1-2	CASSPSGGPTNYGYTF
14	.	TRBV28	TRBJ1-4	CASSKTGDDEKLFF
15	.	TRBV5-4	TRBJ2-7	CASSTGTSGSYEQYF
14	.	TRBV6-2/TRBV6-3	TRBJ2-3	CASSYSGGGDTQYF